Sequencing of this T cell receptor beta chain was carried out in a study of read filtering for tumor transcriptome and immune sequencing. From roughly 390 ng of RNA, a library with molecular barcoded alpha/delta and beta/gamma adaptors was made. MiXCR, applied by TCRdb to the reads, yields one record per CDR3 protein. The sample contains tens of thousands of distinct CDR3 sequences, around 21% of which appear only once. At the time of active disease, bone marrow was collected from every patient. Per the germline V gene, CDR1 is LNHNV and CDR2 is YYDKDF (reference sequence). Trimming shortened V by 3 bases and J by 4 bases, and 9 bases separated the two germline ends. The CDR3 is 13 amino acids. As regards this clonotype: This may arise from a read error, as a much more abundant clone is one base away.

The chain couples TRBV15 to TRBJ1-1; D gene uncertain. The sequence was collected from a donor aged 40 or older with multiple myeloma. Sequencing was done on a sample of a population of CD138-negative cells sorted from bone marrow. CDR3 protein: CATSRSLSTEAFF. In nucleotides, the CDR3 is TGTGCCACCAGCAGGTCCCTGAGCACTGAAGCTTTCTTT. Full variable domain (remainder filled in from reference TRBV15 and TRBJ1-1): DAMVIQNPRYQVTQFGKPVTLSCSQTLNHNVMYWYQQKSSQAPKLLFHYYDKDFNNEADTPDNFQSRRPNTSFCFLDIRSPGLGDTAMYLCATSRSLSTEAFFGQGTRLTVV.